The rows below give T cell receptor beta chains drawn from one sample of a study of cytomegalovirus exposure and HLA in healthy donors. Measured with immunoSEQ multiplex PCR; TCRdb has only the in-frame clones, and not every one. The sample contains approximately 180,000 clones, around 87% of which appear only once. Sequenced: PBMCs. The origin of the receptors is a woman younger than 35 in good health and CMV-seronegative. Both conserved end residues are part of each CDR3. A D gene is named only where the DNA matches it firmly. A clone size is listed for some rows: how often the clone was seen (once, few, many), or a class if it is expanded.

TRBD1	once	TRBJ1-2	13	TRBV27	CASSPGQGQGYTF	TGTGCCAGCAGTCCTGGACAGGGCCAGGGCTACACCTTC
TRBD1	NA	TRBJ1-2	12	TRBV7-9	CASSIQGNGYTF	TGTGCCAGCAGCATACAGGGGAATGGCTACACCTTC
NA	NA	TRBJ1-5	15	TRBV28	CASSLAGENNQPQHF	TGTGCCAGCAGTTTGGCAGGGGAGAACAATCAGCCCCAGCATTTT
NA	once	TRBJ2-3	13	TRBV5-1	CASSLANRDTQYF	TGCGCCAGCAGCTTGGCCAATAGAGATACGCAGTATTTT
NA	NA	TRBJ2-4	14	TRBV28	CASSPPQGRVIQYF	TGTGCCAGCAGTCCCCCGCAGGGGCGAGTAATTCAGTACTTC
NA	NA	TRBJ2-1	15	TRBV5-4	CASSLPGGVYNEQFF	TGTGCCAGCAGCTTGCCGGGGGGCGTCTACAATGAGCAGTTCTTC
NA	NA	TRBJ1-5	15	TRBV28	CASSLGDRTSGPQHF	TGTGCCAGCAGTTTGGGTGACAGGACCTCGGGGCCCCAGCATTTT
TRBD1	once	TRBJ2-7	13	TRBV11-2	CASRPQGAIEQYF	TGTGCCAGCAGGCCACAGGGGGCGATCGAGCAGTACTTC
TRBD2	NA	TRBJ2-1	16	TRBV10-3	CAIDGSGRAGYNEQFF	TGTGCCATCGACGGTAGCGGGAGGGCCGGGTACAATGAGCAGTTCTTC
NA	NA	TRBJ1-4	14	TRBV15	CATSGRGYEEKLFF	TGTGCCACCAGCGGGCGGGGGTATGAGGAAAAACTGTTTTTT
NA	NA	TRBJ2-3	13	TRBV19	CASGEGDTDTQYF	TGTGCCAGTGGCGAAGGAGACACAGATACGCAGTATTTT
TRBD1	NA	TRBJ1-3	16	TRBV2	CASSSIGQASGNTIYF	TGTGCCAGCAGCTCCATCGGACAGGCCTCTGGAAACACCATATATTTT
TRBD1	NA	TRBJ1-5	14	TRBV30	CAWSIGQGNQPQHF	TGTGCCTGGAGTATAGGACAGGGGAATCAGCCCCAGCATTTT
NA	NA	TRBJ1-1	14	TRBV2	CASSESRGGTEAFF	TGTGCCAGCAGTGAAAGCCGAGGGGGCACTGAAGCTTTCTTT
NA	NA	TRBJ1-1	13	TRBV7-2	CASSLQEGLEAFF	TGTGCCAGCAGCTTACAAGAGGGACTCGAAGCTTTCTTT
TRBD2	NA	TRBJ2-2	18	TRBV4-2	CASSQDGGEGRGTGELFF	TGTGCCAGCAGCCAAGACGGGGGGGAGGGCCGGGGCACCGGGGAGCTGTTTTTT
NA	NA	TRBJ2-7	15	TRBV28	CASSPPGGGGYEQYF	TGTGCCAGCAGTCCCCCTGGGGGCGGTGGATACGAGCAGTACTTC
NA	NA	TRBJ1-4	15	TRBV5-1	CASSLGTGWGEKLFF	TGCGCCAGCAGCTTGGGTACAGGTTGGGGTGAAAAACTGTTTTTT
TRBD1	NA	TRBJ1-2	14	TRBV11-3	CASSLSTGSYGYTF	TGTGCCAGCAGCTTATCGACAGGGTCCTATGGCTACACCTTC
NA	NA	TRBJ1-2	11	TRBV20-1	CSGTGGRGYTF	TGCAGTGGGACCGGAGGACGTGGCTACACCTTC
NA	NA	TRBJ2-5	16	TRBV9	CASSSGRQAARETQYF	TGTGCCAGCAGCTCGGGCCGTCAAGCGGCCCGGGAGACCCAGTACTTC
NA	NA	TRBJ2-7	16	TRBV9	CASSPPGQRFGVEQYF	TGTGCCAGCAGCCCCCCGGGTCAACGGTTTGGCGTCGAGCAGTACTTC
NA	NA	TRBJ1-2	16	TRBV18	CASSAITGLMNYGYTF	TGTGCCAGCTCAGCTATAACGGGACTCATGAACTATGGCTACACCTTC
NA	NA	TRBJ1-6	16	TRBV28	CASSPTGSSYNSPLHF	TGTGCCAGCAGTCCTACAGGGAGCTCCTATAATTCACCCCTCCACTTT
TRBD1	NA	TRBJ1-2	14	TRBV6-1	CASSRDRPNYGYTF	TGTGCCAGCAGTAGGGACAGACCGAACTATGGCTACACCTTC
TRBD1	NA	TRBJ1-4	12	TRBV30	CAFDRDAKKLFF	TGTGCCTTTGACAGGGATGCGAAAAAACTGTTTTTT
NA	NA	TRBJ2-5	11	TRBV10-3	CAIRQGETQYF	TGTGCCATCAGACAGGGAGAGACCCAGTACTTC
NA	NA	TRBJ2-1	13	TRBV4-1	CASSQAGVNEQFF	TGCGCCAGCAGCCAAGCTGGAGTCAATGAGCAGTTCTTC
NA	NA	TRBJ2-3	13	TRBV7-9	CASSWGGTDTQYF	TGTGCCAGCAGCTGGGGGGGCACAGATACGCAGTATTTT
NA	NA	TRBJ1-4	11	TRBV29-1	CSARTNEKLFF	TGCAGCGCCCGGACTAATGAAAAACTGTTTTTT
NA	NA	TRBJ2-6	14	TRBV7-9	CASSSFSGANVLTF	TGTGCCAGCAGCTCCTTCTCTGGGGCCAACGTCCTGACTTTC
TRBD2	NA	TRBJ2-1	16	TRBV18	CASSPETSGSWNEQFF	TGTGCCAGCTCACCAGAAACTAGCGGGAGTTGGAATGAGCAGTTCTTC
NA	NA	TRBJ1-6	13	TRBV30	CAWSKLVGSPLHF	TGTGCCTGGAGTAAGTTGGTCGGTTCACCCCTCCACTTT
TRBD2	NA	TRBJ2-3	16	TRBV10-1	CASSEGRSGGRDTQYF	TGCGCCAGCAGTGAAGGTCGTAGCGGGGGGCGAGATACGCAGTATTTT
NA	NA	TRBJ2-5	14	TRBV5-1	CASRSGTYQETQYF	TGCGCCAGCAGGTCAGGGACATACCAAGAGACCCAGTACTTC
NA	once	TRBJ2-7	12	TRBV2	CASSGDTYEQYF	TGTGCCAGCAGTGGGGACACCTACGAGCAGTACTTC
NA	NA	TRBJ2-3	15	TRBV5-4	CASSLTGVRTDTQYF	TGTGCCAGCAGCTTAACCGGTGTACGGACAGATACGCAGTATTTT
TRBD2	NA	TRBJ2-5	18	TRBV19	CASSPRPLASGRWETQYF	TGTGCCAGTAGTCCTCGCCCCCTGGCTAGCGGGAGGTGGGAGACCCAGTACTTC
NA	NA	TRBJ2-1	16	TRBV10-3	CAIRNTIDSSTGEQFF	TGTGCCATCAGGAATACCATTGACAGCTCTACCGGTGAGCAGTTCTTC
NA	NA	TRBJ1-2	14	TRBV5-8	CASSLRGSNYGYTF	TGTGCCAGCAGCTTGAGGGGGAGTAACTATGGCTACACCTTC
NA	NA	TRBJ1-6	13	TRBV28	CASSGQPDSPLHF	TGTGCCAGCAGTGGACAACCGGATTCACCCCTCCACTTT
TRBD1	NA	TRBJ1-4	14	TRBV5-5	CASSFGTGVEKLFF	TGTGCCAGCAGCTTCGGGACAGGGGTTGAAAAACTGTTTTTT
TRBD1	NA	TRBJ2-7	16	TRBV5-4	CASSLGLDRGSYEQYF	TGTGCCAGCAGCTTGGGGCTTGACAGGGGCTCCTACGAGCAGTACTTC
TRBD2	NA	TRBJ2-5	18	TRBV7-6	CASSLLAEPHQAGETQYF	TGTGCCAGCAGCTTACTAGCGGAACCTCACCAAGCAGGAGAGACCCAGTACTTC
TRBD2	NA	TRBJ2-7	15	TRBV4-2	CASSQEGREWHEQYF	TGTGCCAGCAGCCAAGAAGGGCGGGAGTGGCACGAGCAGTACTTC
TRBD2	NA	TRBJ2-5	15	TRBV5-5	CASTRVAGGVETQYF	TGTGCCAGCACTCGAGTAGCGGGGGGGGTAGAGACCCAGTACTTC
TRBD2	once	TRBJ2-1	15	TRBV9	CASSVVGTSGGRLFF	TGTGCCAGCAGCGTAGTTGGGACTAGCGGGGGCCGCTTGTTCTTC
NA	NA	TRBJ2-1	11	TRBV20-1	CSLRVGDEQFF	TGCAGTCTCCGGGTCGGCGATGAGCAGTTCTTC
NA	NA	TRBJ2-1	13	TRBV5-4	CASRGGDGNEQFF	TGTGCCAGCAGGGGGGGAGACGGCAATGAGCAGTTCTTC
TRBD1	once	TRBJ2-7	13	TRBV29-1	CSVTGTGSYEQYF	TGCAGCGTTACAGGGACAGGGTCCTACGAGCAGTACTTC
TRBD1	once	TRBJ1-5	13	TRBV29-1	CSVEGQGNQPQHF	TGCAGCGTTGAGGGACAGGGGAATCAGCCCCAGCATTTT
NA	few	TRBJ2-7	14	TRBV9	CASSPTGFPYEQYF	TGTGCCAGCAGCCCTACAGGGTTCCCCTACGAGCAGTACTTC
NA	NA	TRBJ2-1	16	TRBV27	CASSPLRGRPYNEQFF	TGTGCCAGCAGTCCCCTTCGGGGGAGGCCTTACAATGAGCAGTTCTTC
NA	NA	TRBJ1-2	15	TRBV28	CASSLGQARGYGYTF	TGTGCCAGCAGTTTAGGGCAGGCCAGGGGCTATGGCTACACCTTC
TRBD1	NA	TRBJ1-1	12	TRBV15	CATSPTGAEAFF	TGTGCCACCAGCCCCACAGGGGCCGAAGCTTTCTTT
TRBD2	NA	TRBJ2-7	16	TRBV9	CASSEGLAGPSYEQYF	TGTGCCAGCAGCGAGGGACTAGCGGGACCATCCTACGAGCAGTACTTC
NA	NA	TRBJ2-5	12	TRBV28	CASDGGLETQYF	TGTGCCAGCGACGGAGGATTAGAGACCCAGTACTTC
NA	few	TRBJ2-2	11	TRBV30	CAWSVSGELFF	TGTGCCTGGAGTGTGAGCGGGGAGCTGTTTTTT
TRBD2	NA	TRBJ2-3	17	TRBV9	CASSPPGTSGTADTQYF	TGTGCCAGCAGCCCTCCCGGGACTAGCGGGACAGCAGATACGCAGTATTTT
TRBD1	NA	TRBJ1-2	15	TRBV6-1	CASSGRDRSNYGYTF	TGTGCCAGCAGCGGCCGGGACAGGAGCAACTATGGCTACACCTTC